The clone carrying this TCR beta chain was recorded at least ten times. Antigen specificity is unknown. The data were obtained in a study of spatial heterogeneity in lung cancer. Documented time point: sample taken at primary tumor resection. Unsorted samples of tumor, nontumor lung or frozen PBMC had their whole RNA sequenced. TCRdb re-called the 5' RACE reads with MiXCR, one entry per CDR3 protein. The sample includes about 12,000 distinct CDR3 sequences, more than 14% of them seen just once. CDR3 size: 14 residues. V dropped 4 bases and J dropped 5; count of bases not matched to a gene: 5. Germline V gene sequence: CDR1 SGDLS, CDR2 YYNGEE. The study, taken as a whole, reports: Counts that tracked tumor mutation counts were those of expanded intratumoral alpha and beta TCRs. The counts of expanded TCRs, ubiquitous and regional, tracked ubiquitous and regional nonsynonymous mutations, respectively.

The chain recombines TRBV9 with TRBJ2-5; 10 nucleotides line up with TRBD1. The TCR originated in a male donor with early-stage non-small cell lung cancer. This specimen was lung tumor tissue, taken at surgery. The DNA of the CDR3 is TGTGCCAGCAGCTCGACAGGGGGCAGCGAGACCCAGTACTTC. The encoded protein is CASSSTGGSETQYF.